This T cell receptor (beta chain) emerged from a study of blood T cell repertoires in COVID-19. About the research overall: COVID-19 samples, acute and convalescent, were from the United States, Italy and Spain.

The CDR3 is 14 residues long. V lost 5 bases, J lost 8 bases, and 11 bases stayed unmatched. CDR1 and CDR2 from the germline V gene are LGHDT and YNNKEL (reference sequence). Clones were sequenced by immunoSEQ multiplex PCR, and TCRdb holds only the in-frame ones, with some missing. Counted here are tens of thousands of clones, roughly 90% occurring once; the ten biggest clones make up about 3.4%. The sequenced material came from peripheral blood. The sequence was obtained from a woman aged 70 to 79 with acute or convalescent COVID-19. V usage is TRBV3-1 (or the pseudogene TRBV3-2) and J usage is TRBJ1-2; 7 bases are a match to TRBD1. This CDR3 reads CASSFPDRSGGYTF. CDR3 DNA sequence: TGTGCCAGCAGCTTCCCGGACAGGTCTGGAGGCTACACCTTC.